This record concerns one T cell receptor (beta chain) sequence. Its antigen is undetermined. The same CDR3 is also encoded by other DNA sequences in this sample. Losses at the gene ends were 6 bases for V and 2 bases for J; bases not matched to a gene: 3. This CDR3 is 12 amino acids long. The germline gives CDR1 SQVTM, CDR2 ANQGSEA. CD4+ cells yielded CD45RA+ naive and CD45RA-negative memory subsets. The data are from a study of shared clonotypes between healthy human individuals. In the original analysis: With immunoSEQ giving junction-only sequences and no quality scores, filtering differed. Only in-frame clones appear in the TCRdb table, and some are missing; sequencing was by immunoSEQ multiplex PCR. Clone size and the V and J calls come from that table; the DNA yielded D and trimming. The sample records approximately 2.4 million clones, around 95% being singletons. Study-wide points: Among donors, sharing of clonotypes was expected to be affected by sequencing depth.

Sequencing was done on a sample of naive CD4+ T cells sorted from blood. As to subset: CD45RA+ positively selected. This chain links TRBV29-1 with TRBJ2-5; 7 bases align to TRBD1. This TCR derives from a man aged 18 to 29 in good health. The CDR3 reads CSVRQGQETQYF. Written as DNA, the CDR3 is TGCAGCGTCCGACAGGGACAAGAGACCCAGTACTTC.